These 15 T cell receptor beta chains originate from one sample sequenced in a study of regulatory T cells in long-lasting Graves disease. Construction of TCR beta libraries relied on iRepertoire HTBI primers and on Arm-PCR targeting CDR3 regions. TCRdb fed the multiplex PCR reads into MiXCR, producing one record per CDR3 protein. The sample contains roughly 430,000 distinct CDR3 sequences, roughly 21% of which appear only once. Time point of the sample: persistent/refractory GD, antithyroid drugs over 5 years with positive TRAb. From PBMCs, RNA was extracted and then used to make the TCR library. This sample comprised peripheral blood mononuclear cells (PBMCs), obtained when the disease was refractory, from a patient treated with antithyroid drugs. The origin of the receptors is a female donor with Graves disease.

About this clonotype: The CDR3 does not end in the conserved phenylalanine or tryptophan, so this is likely a read error. The DNA is omitted, as the CDR3 cannot be located on it reliably, and the CDR3 follows TCRdb's listing. The chain couples TRBV7-9 to TRBJ2-7; TRBD2, as called in the table, went unchecked against the DNA. Termini included, the CDR3 measures 14 amino acids. Germline V gene sequence: CDR1 SEHNR, CDR2 FQNEAQ (reference sequence). CDR3: CASSLPGLAGGPAI.

This clonotype has just a few counts. This chain uses TRBV10-2 with TRBJ1-5, with D unclear. The CDR3 is made up of 14 amino acids. CDR1 and CDR2 (germline): WSHSY, SAAADI. V was trimmed by 3 bases and J by 3 bases, leaving 9 bases between them. CDR3 nucleotide sequence: TGCGCCAGCAGTGATGGTCTGTTCAATCAGCCCCAGCATTTT. Translating gives CASSDGLFNQPQHF.

This clonotype was observed a handful of times. The chain employs TRBV7-3 and TRBJ1-1, with D possibly TRBD1 on 5 matching bases. This CDR3 comprises 14 residues. Trimming shortened V by 4 bases and J by 1 base, and 10 bases separated the two germline ends. The germline V gene encodes CDR1 SGHTA and CDR2 FQGTGA. CDR3 DNA: TGTGCCAGCAGCTCGGGACTCCCGAACACTGAAGCTTTCTTT. Translating gives CASSSGLPNTEAFF.

This clonotype turned up a few times. The rearrangement joins TRBV19 to TRBJ2-2, with a weak D call TRBD2 (6 bases). V was trimmed by 5 bases and J by 4 bases, leaving 20 bases between them. The length of the CDR3 is 17 residues. The V gene's germline CDR1 is LNHDA and CDR2 SQIVND (reference sequence). CDR3 region: CASSRGSSDIPTGELFF. The CDR3 DNA sequence: TGTGCCAGTAGTCGGGGGAGTAGCGACATACCCACCGGGGAGCTGTTTTTT.

This clonotype was seen only a few times. The chain is built from TRBV7-9 and TRBJ1-2; 8 bases agree with TRBD1. Trimming at V came to 0 bases and at J to 0 bases, leaving 9 bases not matched to a gene. The CDR3 loop spans 18 amino acids. Germline CDR1 reads SEHNR; CDR2 reads FQNEAQ (reference sequence). In DNA form, the CDR3 reads TGTGCCAGCAGCTTAGCTCGACAGGGGCCTTTCTCTAACTATGGCTACACCTTC. The encoded protein is CASSLARQGPFSNYGYTF.

V gene TRBV5-8 combines with J gene TRBJ2-5; 7 nucleotides match TRBD2. CDR1 is SGHTS and CDR2 is YDEGEE in the germline V gene. With 4 bases clipped from V and 5 bases from J, the junction kept 11 bases outside the gene matches. CDR3 size: 15 residues. This CDR3 reads CASSLAGDGRETQYF. The CDR3 region has the DNA TGTGCCAGCAGCCTTGCCGGGGACGGGAGGGAGACCCAGTACTTC.

Only a few counts were recorded for this clonotype. This sequence joins TRBV6-1 and TRBJ2-2; 8 bases are a match to TRBD1. V lost 2 bases, J lost 7 bases, and 6 bases stayed unmatched. The germline gives CDR1 MNHNS, CDR2 SASEGT. The CDR3 loop spans 15 amino acids. The CDR3 nucleotides are TGTGCCAGCAGTGAAAAGGGGACAGGTCGCGGGGAGCTGTTTTTT. Translation: CASSEKGTGRGELFF.

This clonotype occurred many times. The V and J genes are TRBV28 and TRBJ2-7; 8 nucleotides agree with TRBD1. CDR3 length equals 15 residues. The germline V gene has CDR1 MDHEN and CDR2 SYDVKM. V shed 4 bases, J shed 3 bases, and the junction held 8 bases outside the gene matches. CDR3 amino acids: CASSSDRGKVYEQYF. The CDR3 DNA reads as TGTGCCAGCAGTTCCGACAGGGGAAAAGTCTACGAGCAGTACTTC.

V usage is TRBV28 and J usage is TRBJ1-5; D may be TRBD1 (6 bases). V was cut by 6 bases and J by 1 base, with 19 bases left in between. Germline lookup yields CDR1 MDHEN and CDR2 SYDVKM. The CDR3 has 17 amino acids. The DNA for the CDR3 is TGTGCCAGCAGCCCTCCCGGGACATCAATGAGCAATCAGCCCCAGCATTTT. Protein: CASSPPGTSMSNQPQHF. Based on the CDR3 plus reference TRBV28 and TRBJ1-5, the full variable domain is DVKVTQSSRYLVKRTGEKVFLECVQDMDHENMFWYRQDPGLGLRLIYFSYDVKMKEKGDIPEGYSVSREKKERFSLILESASTNQTSMYLCASSPPGTSMSNQPQHFGDGTRLSIL.

Ten or more counts support this clonotype. This sequence joins TRBV5-1 and TRBJ1-1; 7 nucleotides match TRBD1. Germline CDR1 is SGHRS and CDR2 is YFSETQ. The CDR3 has 16 amino acids. After removal of 2 bases from V and 4 bases from J, the junction contained 11 bases not matched to a gene. The chain's CDR3 is CASSLRVGGVGTEAFF. DNA for the CDR3: TGCGCCAGCAGCTTACGCGTAGGGGGCGTAGGCACTGAAGCTTTCTTT.

This clonotype occurred many times. This rearrangement joins TRBV29-1 to TRBJ1-2, with a tentative D call TRBD1 (6 bases). Germline CDR1 SQVTM, CDR2 ANQGSEA. V dropped 2 bases and J dropped 4 bases, with 8 bases sitting between them. The CDR3 has 12 residues. The CDR3 sequence: CSVEWGAYGYTF. The CDR3, as DNA: TGCAGCGTTGAATGGGGGGCCTATGGCTACACCTTC.

This clonotype was detected ten times or more. The rearrangement joins TRBV28 to TRBJ2-6; 7 nucleotides agree with TRBD1. Germline V lookup: CDR1 MDHEN, CDR2 SYDVKM. The CDR3 loop spans 18 amino acids. Unmatched junction bases numbered 12, after V lost 5 bases and J lost 2 bases. The CDR3 loop reads CASSPLGRGSTGANVLTF. The CDR3 DNA follows: TGTGCCAGCAGTCCGTTAGGCAGGGGGTCCACTGGGGCCAACGTCCTGACTTTC.

This clonotype showed up many times. The chain is built from TRBV7-3 and TRBJ2-5, with D maybe TRBD2 (6 bases). Per germline, CDR1 SGHTA and CDR2 FQGTGA. V was cut by 7 bases and J by 3 bases, with 12 bases left in between. CDR3 length: 13 residues. CDR3 in amino acids: CASTTGGEETQYF. DNA of the CDR3: TGTGCCAGCACAACAGGAGGGGAAGAGACCCAGTACTTC.

In the case of this clonotype: This clone may be a read error of a much larger clone one base away. The gene calls are TRBV2 and TRBJ2-2, with D perhaps TRBD1 or TRBD2 (5 bases each). Germline lookup yields CDR1 SNHLY and CDR2 FYNNEI. This CDR3 contains 12 residues. CDR3 sequence reads: CASRGPAGELSF. The DNA for the CDR3 is TGTGCCAGCAGGGGGCCCGCCGGGGAGCTGTCTTTT.

The J gene is TRBJ1-1, the V gene TRBV27; D remains unclear. V lost 6 bases, J lost 1 base, and 15 bases lay in between. The CDR3 totals 15 residues. The germline gives CDR1 MNHEY, CDR2 SMNVEV (reference sequence). DNA of the CDR3: TGTGCCAGCAGACACTCAGTGGGCTCGAACACTGAAGCTTTCTTT. Its translation is CASRHSVGSNTEAFF.